This passage covers 8 T cell receptor beta chains from one sample sequenced in a study of graft-versus-host responses after intestinal transplantation. Here immunoSEQ multiplex PCR was the method, and the copy in TCRdb shows in-frame clones only, minus some. Of approximately 12,000 clones listed, 80% to 90% are singletons. The sequences come from PBMCs, collected roughly 130 days after transplant. These receptors all stem from a human patient who received an intestinal transplant, so some T cells may come from the graft donor.

The chain employs TRBV5-1 and TRBJ1-2, with D possibly being TRBD1 (5 bases). Germline loops: CDR1 SGHRS, CDR2 YFSETQ. This CDR3 comprises 16 residues. Trimming removed 2 bases from V and 2 bases from J, with 16 bases in between. Here the CDR3 reads CASSLEAQAPNYGYTF. For the CDR3, the DNA is TGCGCCAGCAGCTTAGAGGCACAGGCCCCGAACTATGGCTACACCTTC.

V is TRBV10-3 and J is TRBJ1-1; 8 bases line up with TRBD1. V was pared by 6 bases and J by 6 bases, with 6 bases of the junction left unmatched. The CDR3 has 13 residues. The germline V gene encodes CDR1 ENHRY and CDR2 SYGVKD. The CDR3, as DNA: TGTGCCATCAGGAAGGACAGGGAGGCTGAAGCTTTCTTT. This translates into CAIRKDREAEAFF.

The chain is built from TRBV5-6 and TRBJ2-7, with TRBD1 matching over 8 bases. The germline V gene has CDR1 SGHDT and CDR2 YYEEEE. The CDR3 loop spans 15 amino acids. V trimming: 0 bases; J trimming: 0 bases; junction bases outside the gene matches: 2. The CDR3 DNA reads TGTGCCAGCAGCTTGGTGACAGGGGTCTCCTACGAGCAGTACTTC. Encoded protein: CASSLVTGVSYEQYF.

The gene calls are TRBV10-3 and TRBJ1-6, with 10 bases fitting TRBD1. The V gene's germline CDR1 is ENHRY and CDR2 SYGVKD. The CDR3 length is 13 residues. Trimming took 8 bases from V and 10 from J; bases not matched to a gene: 5. CDR3 sequence: CAIADRGSSPLHF. As DNA, the CDR3 is TGTGCCATCGCGGACAGGGGGTCGTCACCCCTCCACTTT.

This clone was recorded only once. The rearrangement links TRBV28 to TRBJ1-2; 9 bases align to TRBD1. CDR1 and CDR2 (germline): MDHEN, SYDVKM. V lost 3 bases to trimming and J lost 8 bases; unmatched junction nucleotides: 4. This CDR3 comprises 13 residues. The CDR3 loop reads CASSFVDRGGYTF. The CDR3 nucleotides are TGTGCCAGCAGTTTTGTGGACAGGGGAGGCTACACCTTC.

V gene TRBV19 combines with J gene TRBJ1-2; no clear D. Germline V gene sequence: CDR1 LNHDA, CDR2 SQIVND (reference sequence). The V end was cut by 5 bases, the J end by 4 bases, with 17 bases between. This CDR3 region has 15 residues. In DNA, the CDR3 is TGTGCCAGTAGTGAACTGATCCTCACCCCCTATGGCTACACCTTC. This encodes CASSELILTPYGYTF.

This clone was observed a single time. The rearrangement uses TRBV9 and TRBJ2-2; TRBD2 agrees at 7 bases. The CDR3 extends over 16 amino acids. V gave up 1 base and J gave up 1 base; unmatched junction bases: 4. Germline V CDR1 and CDR2: SGDLS, YYNGEE. The CDR3 reads CASSVSGGQNTGELFF. In DNA form, the CDR3 reads TGTGCCAGCAGCGTATCGGGAGGCCAGAACACCGGGGAGCTGTTTTTT.

This chain uses TRBV27 with TRBJ2-5, with TRBD2 matching 12 bases. With V trimmed by 7 bases and J by 2 bases, 5 bases remained unmatched. The CDR3 runs to 15 residues. Per germline, CDR1 MNHEY and CDR2 SMNVEV (reference sequence). Here the CDR3 DNA reads TGTGCCAGCAAGGGGACTAGCGGGCGGCAAGAGACCCAGTACTTC. Translation gives CASKGTSGRQETQYF.